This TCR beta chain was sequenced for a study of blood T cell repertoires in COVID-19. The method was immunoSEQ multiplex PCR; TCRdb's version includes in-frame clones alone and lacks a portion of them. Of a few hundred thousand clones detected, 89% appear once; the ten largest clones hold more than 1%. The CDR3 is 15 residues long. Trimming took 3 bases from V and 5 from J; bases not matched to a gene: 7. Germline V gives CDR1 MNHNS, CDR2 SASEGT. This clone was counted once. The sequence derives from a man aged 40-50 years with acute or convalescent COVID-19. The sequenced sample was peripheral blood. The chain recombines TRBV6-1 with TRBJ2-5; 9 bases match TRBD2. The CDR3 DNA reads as TGTGCCAGCAGTGAGGTAGCGGGAGTCTTGGAGACCCAGTACTTC. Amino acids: CASSEVAGVLETQYF.